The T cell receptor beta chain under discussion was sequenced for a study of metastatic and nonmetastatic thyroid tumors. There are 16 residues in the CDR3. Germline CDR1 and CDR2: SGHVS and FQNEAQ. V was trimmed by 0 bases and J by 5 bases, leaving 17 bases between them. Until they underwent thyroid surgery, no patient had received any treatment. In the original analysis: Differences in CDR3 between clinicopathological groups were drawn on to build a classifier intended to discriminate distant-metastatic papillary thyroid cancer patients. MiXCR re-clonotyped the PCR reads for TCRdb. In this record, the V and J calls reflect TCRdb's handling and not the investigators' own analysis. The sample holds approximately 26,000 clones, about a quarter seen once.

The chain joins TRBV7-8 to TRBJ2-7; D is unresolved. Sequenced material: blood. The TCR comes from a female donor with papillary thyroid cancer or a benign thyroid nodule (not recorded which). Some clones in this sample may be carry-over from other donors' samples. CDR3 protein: CASSLAVVRFLDEQYF. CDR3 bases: TGTGCCAGCAGCTTAGCGGTGGTCAGGTTCCTCGACGAGCAGTACTTC.